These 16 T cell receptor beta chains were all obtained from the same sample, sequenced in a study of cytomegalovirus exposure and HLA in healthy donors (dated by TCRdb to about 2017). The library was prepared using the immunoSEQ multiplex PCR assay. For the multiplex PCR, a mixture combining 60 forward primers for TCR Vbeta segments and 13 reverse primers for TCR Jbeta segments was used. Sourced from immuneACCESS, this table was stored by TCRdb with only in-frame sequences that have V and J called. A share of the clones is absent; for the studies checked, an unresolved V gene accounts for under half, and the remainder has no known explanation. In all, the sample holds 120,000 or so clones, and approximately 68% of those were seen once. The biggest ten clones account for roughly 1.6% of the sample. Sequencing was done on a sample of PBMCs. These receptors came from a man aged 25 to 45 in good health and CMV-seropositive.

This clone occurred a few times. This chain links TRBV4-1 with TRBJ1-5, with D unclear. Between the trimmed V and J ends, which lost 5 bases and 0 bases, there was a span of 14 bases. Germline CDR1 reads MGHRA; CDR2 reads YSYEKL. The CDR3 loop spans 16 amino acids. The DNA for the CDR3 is TGCGCCAGCAGCTACAGAACAACGGATAGCAATCAGCCCCAGCATTTT. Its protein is CASSYRTTDSNQPQHF.

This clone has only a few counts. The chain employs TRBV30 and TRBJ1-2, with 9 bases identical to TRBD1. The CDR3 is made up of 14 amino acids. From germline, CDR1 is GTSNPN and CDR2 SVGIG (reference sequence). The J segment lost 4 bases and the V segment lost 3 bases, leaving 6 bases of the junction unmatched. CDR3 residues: CAWRRGQGVYGYTF. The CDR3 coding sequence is TGTGCCTGGAGACGGGGACAGGGTGTCTATGGCTACACCTTC.

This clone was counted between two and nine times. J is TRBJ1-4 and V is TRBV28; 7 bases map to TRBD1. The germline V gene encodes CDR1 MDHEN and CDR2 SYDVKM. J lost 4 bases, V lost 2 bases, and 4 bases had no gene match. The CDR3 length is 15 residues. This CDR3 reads CASSLPRGDNEKLFF. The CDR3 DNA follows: TGTGCCAGCAGTTTACCCAGGGGGGATAATGAAAAACTGTTTTTT.

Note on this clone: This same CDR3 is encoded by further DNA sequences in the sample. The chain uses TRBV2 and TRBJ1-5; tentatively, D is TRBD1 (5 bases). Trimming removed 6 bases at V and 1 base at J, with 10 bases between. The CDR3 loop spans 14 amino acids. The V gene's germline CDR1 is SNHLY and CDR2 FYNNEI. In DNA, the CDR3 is TGTGCCAGCAGACCGGGGGGGAGCAATCAGCCCCAGCATTTT. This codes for CASRPGGSNQPQHF.

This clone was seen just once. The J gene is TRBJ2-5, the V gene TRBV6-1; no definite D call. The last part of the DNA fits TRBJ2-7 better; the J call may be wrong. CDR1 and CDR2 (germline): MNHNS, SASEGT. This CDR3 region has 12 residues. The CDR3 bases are TGTGCCAGCAGGGTAGGTGGACACGAGCAGTACTTC. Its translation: CASRVGGHEQYF.

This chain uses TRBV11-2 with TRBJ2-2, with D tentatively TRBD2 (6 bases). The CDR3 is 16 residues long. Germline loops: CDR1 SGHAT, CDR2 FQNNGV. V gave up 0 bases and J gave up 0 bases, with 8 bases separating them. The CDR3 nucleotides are TGTGCCAGCAGCTTAGATACGGGGGCGAACACCGGGGAGCTGTTTTTT. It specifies CASSLDTGANTGELFF.

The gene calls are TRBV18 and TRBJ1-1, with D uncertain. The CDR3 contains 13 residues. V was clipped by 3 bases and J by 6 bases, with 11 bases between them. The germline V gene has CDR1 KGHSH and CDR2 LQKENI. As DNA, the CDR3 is TGTGCCAGCTCACCTCAGGTGACCGCTGAAGCTTTCTTT. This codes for CASSPQVTAEAFF.

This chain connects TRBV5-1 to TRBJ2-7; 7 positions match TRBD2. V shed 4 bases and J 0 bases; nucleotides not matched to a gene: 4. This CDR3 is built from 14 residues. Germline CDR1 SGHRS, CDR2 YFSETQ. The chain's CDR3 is CASSIGGSSYEQYF. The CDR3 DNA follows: TGCGCCAGCAGCATAGGCGGGAGCTCCTACGAGCAGTACTTC.

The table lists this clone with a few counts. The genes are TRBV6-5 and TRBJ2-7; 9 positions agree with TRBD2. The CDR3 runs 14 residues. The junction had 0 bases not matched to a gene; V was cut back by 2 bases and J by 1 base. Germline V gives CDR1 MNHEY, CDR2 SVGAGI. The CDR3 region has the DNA TGTGCCAGCAGTTACCTAGCGGGATCCTACGAGCAGTACTTC. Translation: CASSYLAGSYEQYF.

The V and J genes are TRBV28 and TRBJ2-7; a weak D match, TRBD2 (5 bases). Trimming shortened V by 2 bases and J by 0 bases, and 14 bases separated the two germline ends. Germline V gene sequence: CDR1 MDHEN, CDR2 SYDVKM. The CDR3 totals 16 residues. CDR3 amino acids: CASSLPGSPSSYEQYF. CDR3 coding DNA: TGTGCCAGCAGTTTACCGGGGAGTCCTAGCTCCTACGAGCAGTACTTC.

The chain's CDR3 is CAIRPEGGEQYF. The CDR3 coding sequence is TGTGCCATCAGACCGGAGGGGGGGGAGCAGTACTTC. The genes are TRBV10-3 and TRBJ2-7, with D possibly matching TRBD2 (7 bases). The ends were cut back, 6 bases at V and 7 bases at J, with 13 bases in the middle. The CDR3 contains 12 residues. CDR1 is ENHRY, CDR2 SYGVKD, per germline.

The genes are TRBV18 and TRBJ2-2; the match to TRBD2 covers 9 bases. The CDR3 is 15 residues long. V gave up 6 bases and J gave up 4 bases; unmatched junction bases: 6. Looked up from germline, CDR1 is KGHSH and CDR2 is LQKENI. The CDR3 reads CASSRSGSSTGELFF. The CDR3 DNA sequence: TGTGCCAGCTCTCGTAGCGGGAGTTCCACCGGGGAGCTGTTTTTT.

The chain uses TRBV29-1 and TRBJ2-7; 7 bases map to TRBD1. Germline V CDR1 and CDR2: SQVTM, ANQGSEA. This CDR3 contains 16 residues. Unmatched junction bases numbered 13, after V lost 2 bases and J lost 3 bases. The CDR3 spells CSVEYDLGTVYYEQYF. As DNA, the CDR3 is TGCAGCGTTGAATACGACCTCGGGACAGTCTACTACGAGCAGTACTTC.

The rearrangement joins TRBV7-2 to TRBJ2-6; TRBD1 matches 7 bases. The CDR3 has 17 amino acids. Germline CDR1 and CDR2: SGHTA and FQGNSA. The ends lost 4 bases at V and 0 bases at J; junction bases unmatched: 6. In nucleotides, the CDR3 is TGTGCCAGCAGCTCACAGGGGTGGACCTCTGGGGCCAACGTCCTGACTTTC. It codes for CASSSQGWTSGANVLTF.

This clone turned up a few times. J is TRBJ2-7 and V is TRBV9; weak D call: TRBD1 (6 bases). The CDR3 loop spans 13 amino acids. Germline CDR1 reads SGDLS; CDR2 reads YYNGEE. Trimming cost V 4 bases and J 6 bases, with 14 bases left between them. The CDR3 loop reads CASSRQGITEQYF. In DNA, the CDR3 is TGTGCCAGCAGCAGGCAGGGGATCACCGAGCAGTACTTC.

The DNA for the CDR3 is TGTGCCAGCAGTTTAGCGGAGGGAGGCCTATACAATGAGCAGTTCTTC. Residues: CASSLAEGGLYNEQFF. The rearrangement links TRBV27 to TRBJ2-1; weak D call: TRBD2 (6 bases). Germline V CDR1 and CDR2: MNHEY, SMNVEV (reference sequence). V lost 2 bases and J 4 bases, leaving 15 bases between the germline ends. CDR3 length equals 16 residues.